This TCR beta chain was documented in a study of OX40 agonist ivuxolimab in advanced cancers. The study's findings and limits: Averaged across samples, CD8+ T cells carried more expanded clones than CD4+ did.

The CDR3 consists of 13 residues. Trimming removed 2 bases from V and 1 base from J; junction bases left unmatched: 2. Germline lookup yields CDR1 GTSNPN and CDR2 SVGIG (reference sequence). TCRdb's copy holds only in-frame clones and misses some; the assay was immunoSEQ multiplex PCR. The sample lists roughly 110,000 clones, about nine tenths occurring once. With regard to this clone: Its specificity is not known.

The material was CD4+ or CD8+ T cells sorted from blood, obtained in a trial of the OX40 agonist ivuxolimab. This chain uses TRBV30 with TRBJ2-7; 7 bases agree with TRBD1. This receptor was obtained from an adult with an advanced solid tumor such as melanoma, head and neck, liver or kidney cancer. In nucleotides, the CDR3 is TGTGCCTGGAGTTTGGACAGGTCCTACGAGCAGTACTTC. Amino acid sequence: CAWSLDRSYEQYF.